The clone carrying this T cell receptor (beta chain) was detected once. As yet, its antigen is unknown. Alongside a J-beta primer mix, a sample-barcoded 5' primer served in a second PCR lasting roughly 7 to 12 cycles. A template-switch adaptor with 12 random nucleotides tagged each cDNA molecule. TCRdb re-analysed the 5' RACE reads in MiXCR, keeping a single row per CDR3 protein. The table shows over 950,000 distinct CDR3 sequences, with roughly two fifths occurring only once. Germline CDR1 is LGHNA and CDR2 is YSLEER. V lost 4 bases to trimming and J lost 12 bases, with 22 bases between them. CDR3 length: 15 amino acids. This sample was included in a study of blood T cells in healthy people across ages. Study results and caveats: The lack of PBMC sorting stopped any conclusive naive versus antigen-experienced comparison.

Sample: blood. V is TRBV4-3 and J is TRBJ2-1; maybe TRBD1 (5 bases). The sequence was obtained from a man aged 18 to 30 in good health. The CDR3 DNA reads as TGCGCCAGCAGCCCTCGCGGCCTCGACGCTAGGGGGCAGTTCTTC. This sequence encodes CASSPRGLDARGQFF.